These 14 T cell receptor beta chains came from one sample sequenced in a study of untreated major depressive disorder. Their target antigens are unknown. Study-wide findings and caveats: TRBV05-01 (Vbeta 5.1) usage was higher in CD4+ T cells of depressed patients than controls.

TCRdb's table, derived via immunoSEQ multiplex PCR, lists solely in-frame clones and lacks some. The data show about 25,000 clones, approximately 91% seen once. The source material was CD4+ T cells from PBMCs. Receptors originate from a woman aged 25-40 years with major depressive disorder.

There are a few counts of this clone. The genes are TRBV18 and TRBJ1-2; 8 bases map to TRBD1. Per the germline V gene, CDR1 is KGHSH and CDR2 is LQKENI. After removal of 3 bases from V and 4 bases from J, the junction contained 1 base not matched to a gene. This CDR3 region has 13 residues. The CDR3 region is CASSPGQGYGYTF. The DNA for the CDR3 is TGTGCCAGCTCACCTGGACAGGGCTATGGCTACACCTTC.

The chain uses TRBV5-3 and TRBJ2-3; 8 positions agree with TRBD1. TRBV5-3 is an ORF for which the function is uncertain. This CDR3 is 14 amino acids long. Trimming cost V 10 bases and J 1 base; bases outside gene matches: 8. CDR3 loop: CAGGYRGGTDTQYF. DNA of the CDR3: TGTGCCGGAGGTTACAGGGGGGGCACAGATACGCAGTATTTT.

This rearrangement joins TRBV5-1 to TRBJ2-3; D could derive from TRBD1 or TRBD2 (5 bases each). Germline V CDR1 and CDR2: SGHRS, YFSETQ. The V gene lost 3 bases and the J gene lost 4 bases, with 12 bases spanning the gap. The CDR3 spans 14 residues. The CDR3 DNA follows: TGCGCCAGCAGCTCCGGGACCATAGCAGATACGCAGTATTTT. Protein: CASSSGTIADTQYF.

V gene TRBV28 combines with J gene TRBJ1-1; D not resolved. Between the trimmed V and J ends, which lost 6 bases and 4 bases, there was a span of 15 bases. This CDR3 spans 14 amino acids. CDR1 is MDHEN and CDR2 is SYDVKM in the germline V gene. The CDR3 is CASSPSLGSTEAFF. CDR3 DNA sequence: TGTGCCAGCAGCCCCAGTCTGGGGTCCACTGAAGCTTTCTTT.

This chain links TRBV4-1 with TRBJ2-5; D is unclear. This CDR3 region has 13 residues. Germline V gene lookup returns CDR1 MGHRA and CDR2 YSYEKL. Trimming left V 3 bases short and J 5 bases short, with 10 bases between. Here the CDR3 DNA reads TGCGCCAGCAGCCACAGGAGTTTGGAGACCCAGTACTTC. It is translated as CASSHRSLETQYF.

V and J are TRBV10-2 and TRBJ2-6, with TRBD1 identical over 9 bases. V lost 8 bases, J lost 3 bases, and 14 bases stayed unmatched. Per germline, CDR1 WSHSY and CDR2 SAAADI. The CDR3 has 18 residues. The CDR3 loop is CASSLSGTGIFGANVLTF. The CDR3 coding sequence is TGCGCCAGCTCCCTTTCCGGGACAGGGATTTTTGGGGCCAACGTCCTGACTTTC.

The genes are TRBV19 and TRBJ1-2; the D is unclear. V was pared by 2 bases and J by 0 bases, with 4 bases between. Germline V gene sequence: CDR1 LNHDA, CDR2 SQIVND (reference sequence). This CDR3 has 13 amino acids. The CDR3 nucleotides read TGTGCCAGTAGTATAAAAGCTAACTATGGCTACACCTTC. The encoded protein is CASSIKANYGYTF.

This chain uses TRBV7-2 with TRBJ2-7; D ambiguous. Germline V gene data show CDR1 as SGHTA and CDR2 as FQGNSA. V dropped 2 bases and J dropped 3 bases, with 8 bases sitting between them. The CDR3 extends over 13 amino acids. As DNA, the CDR3 is TGTGCCAGCAGCTTACTAGTTTACTACGAGCAGTACTTC. This sequence encodes CASSLLVYYEQYF.

In its sample, this clone was seen once. The J gene is TRBJ1-4, the V gene TRBV5-4; no reliable D call. Germline V CDR1 and CDR2: SGHNT, YYREEE (reference sequence). V lost 5 bases and J lost 3, with 17 bases in between. This CDR3 region has 16 residues. CDR3: CASSNGGVQANEKLFF. The CDR3 nucleotides read TGTGCCAGCAGTAATGGTGGGGTTCAGGCTAATGAAAAACTGTTTTTT.

The chain joins TRBV5-4 to TRBJ2-7, with D perhaps TRBD2 (6 bases). CDR1 is SGHNT, CDR2 YYREEE, per germline (reference sequence). V lost 0 bases and J lost 3, with 13 bases in between. The CDR3 is 15 residues long. CDR3 residues: CASSLDFGGFYEQYF. The CDR3 coding sequence is TGTGCCAGCAGCTTGGACTTCGGAGGGTTCTACGAGCAGTACTTC.

The rearrangement joins TRBV9 to TRBJ2-2, with 8 bases that match TRBD1. The CDR3 extends over 16 amino acids. The germline CDR1 and CDR2 sequences are SGDLS and YYNGEE. Losses at the gene ends were 4 bases for V and 1 base for J; bases not matched to a gene: 6. In DNA form, the CDR3 reads TGTGCCAGCAGCTCAAGACAGGGGCAGAACACCGGGGAGCTGTTTTTT. This codes for CASSSRQGQNTGELFF.

This clone was picked up one time. V gene TRBV18 combines with J gene TRBJ2-1, with D uncertain. The V gene lost 0 bases and the J gene lost 5 bases, with 2 bases spanning the gap. The V gene's germline CDR1 is KGHSH and CDR2 LQKENI. The CDR3 loop spans 12 amino acids. CDR3 protein: CASSPPHNEQFF. CDR3 bases: TGTGCCAGCTCACCACCCCACAATGAGCAGTTCTTC. Filled out from reference TRBV18 and TRBJ2-1, the complete variable domain reads NAGVMQNPRHLVRRRGQEARLRCSPMKGHSHVYWYRQLPEEGLKFMVYLQKENIIDESGMPKERFSAEFPKEGPSILRIQQVVRGDSAAYFCASSPPHNEQFFGPGTRLTVL.

This clone was observed a single time. The genes are TRBV25-1 and TRBJ2-2, with D maybe TRBD1 (5 bases). Germline V gives CDR1 MGHDK, CDR2 SYGVNS. CDR3 length equals 13 residues. CDR3 nucleotides: TGTGCTTCTTCAGGGCCGAACACCGGGGAGCTGTTTTTT. It codes for CASSGPNTGELFF.

This chain joins TRBV10-3 and TRBJ1-1, with a weak D call TRBD1 (5 bases). The CDR3 covers 12 residues. Deletions cut 6 bases from V and 6 bases from J, with 11 bases between. In germline, CDR1 is ENHRY, CDR2 SYGVKD. The CDR3 protein is CAIREGMAEAFF. The CDR3 region has the DNA TGTGCCATCAGGGAGGGGATGGCTGAAGCTTTCTTT.